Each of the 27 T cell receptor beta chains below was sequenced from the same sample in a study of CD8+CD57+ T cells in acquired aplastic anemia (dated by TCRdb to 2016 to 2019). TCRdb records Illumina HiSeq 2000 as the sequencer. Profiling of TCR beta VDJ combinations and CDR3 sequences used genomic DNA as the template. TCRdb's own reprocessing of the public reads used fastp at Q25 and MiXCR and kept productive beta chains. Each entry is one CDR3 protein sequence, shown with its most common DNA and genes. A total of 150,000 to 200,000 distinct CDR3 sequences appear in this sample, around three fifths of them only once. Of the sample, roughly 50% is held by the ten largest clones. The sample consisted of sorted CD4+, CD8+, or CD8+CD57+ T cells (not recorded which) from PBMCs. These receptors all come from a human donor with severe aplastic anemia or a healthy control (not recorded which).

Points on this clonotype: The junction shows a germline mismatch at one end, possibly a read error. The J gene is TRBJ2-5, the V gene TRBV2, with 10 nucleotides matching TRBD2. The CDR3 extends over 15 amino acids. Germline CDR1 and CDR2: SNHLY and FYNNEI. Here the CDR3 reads CASSGLAVQQETQYF. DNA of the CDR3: TGTGCCAGTAGTGGACTAGCGGTACAACAAGAGACCCAGTACTTC.

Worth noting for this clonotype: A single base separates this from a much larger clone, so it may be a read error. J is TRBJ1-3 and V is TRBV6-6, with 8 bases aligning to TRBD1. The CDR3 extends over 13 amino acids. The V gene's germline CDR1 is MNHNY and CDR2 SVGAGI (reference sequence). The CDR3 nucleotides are TGTGCCAGCAGTTCCGGACAGGGAAGCACCATATATTTT. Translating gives CASSSGQGSTIYF.

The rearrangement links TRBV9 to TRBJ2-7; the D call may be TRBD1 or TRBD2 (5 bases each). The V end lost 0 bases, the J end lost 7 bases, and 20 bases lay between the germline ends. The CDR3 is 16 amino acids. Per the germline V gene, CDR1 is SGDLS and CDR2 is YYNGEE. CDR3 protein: CASSVGPKVGTREQYF. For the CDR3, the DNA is TGTGCCAGCAGCGTAGGACCCAAAGTGGGGACGCGAGAGCAGTACTTC.

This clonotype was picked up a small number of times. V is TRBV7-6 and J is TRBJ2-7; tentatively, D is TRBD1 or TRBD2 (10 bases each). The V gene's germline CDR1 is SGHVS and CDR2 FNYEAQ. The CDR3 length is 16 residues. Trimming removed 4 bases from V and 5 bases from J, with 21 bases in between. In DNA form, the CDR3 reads TGTGCCAGCAGCTCACTAGCGGGACAGGGGTTTGACGAGCAGTACTTC. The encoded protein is CASSSLAGQGFDEQYF.

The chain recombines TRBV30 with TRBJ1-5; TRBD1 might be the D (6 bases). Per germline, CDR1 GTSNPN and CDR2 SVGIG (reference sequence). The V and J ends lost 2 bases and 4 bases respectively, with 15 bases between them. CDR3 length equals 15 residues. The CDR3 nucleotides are TGTGCCTGGAGTAAATGGACAGCTGGGAATCAGCCCCAGCATTTT. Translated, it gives CAWSKWTAGNQPQHF.

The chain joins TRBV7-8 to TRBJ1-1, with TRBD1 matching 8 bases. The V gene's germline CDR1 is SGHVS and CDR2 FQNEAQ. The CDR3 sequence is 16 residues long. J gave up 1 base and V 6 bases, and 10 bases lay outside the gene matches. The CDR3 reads CASSLTRTGTNTEAFF. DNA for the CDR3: TGTGCCAGCAGTTTAACGAGGACAGGGACGAACACTGAAGCTTTCTTT.

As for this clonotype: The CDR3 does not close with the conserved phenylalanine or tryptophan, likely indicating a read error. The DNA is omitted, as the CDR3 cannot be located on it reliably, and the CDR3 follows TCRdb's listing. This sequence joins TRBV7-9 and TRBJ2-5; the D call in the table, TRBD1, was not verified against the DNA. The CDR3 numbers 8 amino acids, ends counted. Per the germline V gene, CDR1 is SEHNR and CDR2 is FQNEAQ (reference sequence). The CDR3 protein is CASSQQDR.

The CDR3, as DNA: TGTGCCACCAGCAGAGGCGGGAGGTCCTACAATGAGCAGTTCTTC. Its protein product is CATSRGGRSYNEQFF. The V and J genes are TRBV15 and TRBJ2-1; 8 bases fit TRBD2. The CDR3 sequence is 15 residues long. Trimming at V came to 1 base and at J to 1 base, leaving 0 bases not matched to a gene. The germline V gene encodes CDR1 LNHNV and CDR2 YYDKDF (reference sequence).

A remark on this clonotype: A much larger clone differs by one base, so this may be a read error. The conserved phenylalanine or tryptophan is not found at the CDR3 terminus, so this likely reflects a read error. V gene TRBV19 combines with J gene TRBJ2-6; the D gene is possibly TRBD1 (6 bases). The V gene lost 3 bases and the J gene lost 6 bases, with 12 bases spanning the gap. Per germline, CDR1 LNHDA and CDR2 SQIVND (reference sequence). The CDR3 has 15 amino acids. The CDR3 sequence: CASSMYSGEANVLTL. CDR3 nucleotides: TGTGCCAGTAGTATGTACTCAGGGGAGGCCAACGTCCTGACTTTA.

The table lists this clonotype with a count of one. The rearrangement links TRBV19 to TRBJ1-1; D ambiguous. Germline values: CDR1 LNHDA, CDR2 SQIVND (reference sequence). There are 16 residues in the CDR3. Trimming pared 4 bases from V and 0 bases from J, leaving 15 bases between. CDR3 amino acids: CASSKLGRRVNTEAFF. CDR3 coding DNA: TGTGCCAGTAGTAAACTCGGCCGGAGAGTGAACACTGAAGCTTTCTTT.

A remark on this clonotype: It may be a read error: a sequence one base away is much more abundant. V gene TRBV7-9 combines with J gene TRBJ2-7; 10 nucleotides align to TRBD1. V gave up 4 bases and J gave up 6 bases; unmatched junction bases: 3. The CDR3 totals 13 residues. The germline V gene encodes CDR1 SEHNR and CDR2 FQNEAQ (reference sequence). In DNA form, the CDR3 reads TGTGCCAGCAGCTCCGGGACAGGGGTCGAGCAGTACTTC. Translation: CASSSGTGVEQYF. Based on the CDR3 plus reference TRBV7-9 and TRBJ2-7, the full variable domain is DTGVSQNPRHKITKRGQNVTFRCDPISEHNRLYWYRQTLGQGPEFLTYFQNEAQLEKSRLLSDRFSAERPKGSFSTLEIQRTEQGDSAMYLCASSSGTGVEQYFGPGTRLTVT.

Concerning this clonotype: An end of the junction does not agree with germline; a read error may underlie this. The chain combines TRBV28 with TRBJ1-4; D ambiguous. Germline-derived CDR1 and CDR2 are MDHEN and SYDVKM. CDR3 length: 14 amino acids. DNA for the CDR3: TGTGCCAGCAGTTCCATGGCAGGCGGGGAAAAACTGCTTTTT. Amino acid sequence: CASSSMAGGEKLLF.

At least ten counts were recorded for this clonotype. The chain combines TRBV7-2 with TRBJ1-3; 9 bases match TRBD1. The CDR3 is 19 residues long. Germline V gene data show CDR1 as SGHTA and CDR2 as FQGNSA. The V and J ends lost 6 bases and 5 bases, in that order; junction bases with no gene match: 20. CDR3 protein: CASRSGTGTEYKARNTIYF. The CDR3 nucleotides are TGTGCCAGCAGATCCGGGACAGGGACGGAGTATAAGGCCCGAAACACCATATATTTT.

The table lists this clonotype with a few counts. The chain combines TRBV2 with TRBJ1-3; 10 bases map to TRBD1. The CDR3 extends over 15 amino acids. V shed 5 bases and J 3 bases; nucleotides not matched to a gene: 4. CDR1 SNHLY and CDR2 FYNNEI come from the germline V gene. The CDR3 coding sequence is TGTGCCAGCAGTACCGGGACAGGGGTTGGAAACACCATATATTTT. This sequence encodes CASSTGTGVGNTIYF.

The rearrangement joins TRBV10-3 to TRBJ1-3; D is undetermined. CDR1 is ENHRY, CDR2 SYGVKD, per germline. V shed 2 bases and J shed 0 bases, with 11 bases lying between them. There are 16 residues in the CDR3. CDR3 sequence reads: CAISEEEGSSGNTIYF. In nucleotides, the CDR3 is TGTGCCATCAGTGAGGAAGAAGGGAGCTCTGGAAACACCATATATTTT.

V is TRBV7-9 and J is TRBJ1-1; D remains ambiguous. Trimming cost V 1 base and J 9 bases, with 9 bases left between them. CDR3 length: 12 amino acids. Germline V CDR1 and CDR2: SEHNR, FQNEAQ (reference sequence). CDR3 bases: TGTGCCAGCAGCTTAGTGCGGCAGAAAGCTTTCTTT. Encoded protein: CASSLVRQKAFF.

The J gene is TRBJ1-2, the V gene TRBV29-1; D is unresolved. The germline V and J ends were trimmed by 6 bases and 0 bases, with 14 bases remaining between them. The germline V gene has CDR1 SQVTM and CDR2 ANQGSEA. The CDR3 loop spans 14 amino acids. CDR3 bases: TGCAGCGTCAACTTATGGGGTTCTAACTATGGCTACACCTTC. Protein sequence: CSVNLWGSNYGYTF.

CDR3 loop: CASSYPLAGELSETQYF. The CDR3 DNA follows: TGTGCCAGCAGTTACCCACTAGCGGGGGAACTTTCGGAGACCCAGTACTTC. The chain is built from TRBV6-2 or TRBV6-3 and TRBJ2-5, with 11 bases that match TRBD2. The germline CDR1 and CDR2 sequences are MNHEY and SVGEGT. Trimming took 2 bases from V and 5 from J; bases not matched to a gene: 10. The CDR3 spans 17 residues.

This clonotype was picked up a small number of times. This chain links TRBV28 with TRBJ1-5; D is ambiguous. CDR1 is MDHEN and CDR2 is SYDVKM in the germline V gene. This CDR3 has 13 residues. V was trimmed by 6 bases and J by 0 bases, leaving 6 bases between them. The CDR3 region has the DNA TGTGCCAGCAGCCGTTATAGCAATCAGCCCCAGCATTTT. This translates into CASSRYSNQPQHF.

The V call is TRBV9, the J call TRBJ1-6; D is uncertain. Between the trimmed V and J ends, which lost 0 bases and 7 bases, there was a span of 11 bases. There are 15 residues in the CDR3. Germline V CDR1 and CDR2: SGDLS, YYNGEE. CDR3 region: CASSVGWASNSPLHF. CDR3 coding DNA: TGTGCCAGCAGCGTAGGATGGGCCTCCAATTCACCCCTCCACTTT.

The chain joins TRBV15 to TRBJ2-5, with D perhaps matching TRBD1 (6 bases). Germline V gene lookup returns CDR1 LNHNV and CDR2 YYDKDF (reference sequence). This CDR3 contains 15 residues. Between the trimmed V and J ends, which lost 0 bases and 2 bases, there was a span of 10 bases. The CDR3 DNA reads TGTGCCACCAGCAGAGACGGGACAAGACAAGAGACCCAGTACTTC. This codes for CATSRDGTRQETQYF.

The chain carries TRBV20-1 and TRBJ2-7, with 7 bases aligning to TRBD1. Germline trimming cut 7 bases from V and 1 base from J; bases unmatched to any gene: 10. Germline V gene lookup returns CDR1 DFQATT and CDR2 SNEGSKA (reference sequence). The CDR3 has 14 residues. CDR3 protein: CSDRGDGISYEQYF. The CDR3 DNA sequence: TGCAGTGACAGGGGAGATGGAATATCCTACGAGCAGTACTTC.

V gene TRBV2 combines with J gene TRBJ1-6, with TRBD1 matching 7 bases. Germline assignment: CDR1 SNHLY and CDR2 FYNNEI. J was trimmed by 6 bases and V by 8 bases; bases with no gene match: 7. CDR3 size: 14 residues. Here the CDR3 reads CASFNDRVNSPLHF. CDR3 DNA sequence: TGTGCCAGCTTTAATGACAGGGTTAATTCACCCCTCCACTTT. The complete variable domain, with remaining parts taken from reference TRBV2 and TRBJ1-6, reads EPEVTQTPSHQVTQMGQEVILRCVPISNHLYFYWYRQILGQKVEFLVSFYNNEISEKSEIFDDQFSVERPDGSNFTLKIRSTKLEDSAMYFCASFNDRVNSPLHFGNGTRLTVT.

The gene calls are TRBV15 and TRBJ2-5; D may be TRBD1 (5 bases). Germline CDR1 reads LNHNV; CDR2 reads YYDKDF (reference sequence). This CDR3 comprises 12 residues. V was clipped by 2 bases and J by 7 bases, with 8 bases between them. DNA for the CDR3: TGTGCCACCAGCAGACACCAGGGGACCCAGTACTTC. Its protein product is CATSRHQGTQYF.

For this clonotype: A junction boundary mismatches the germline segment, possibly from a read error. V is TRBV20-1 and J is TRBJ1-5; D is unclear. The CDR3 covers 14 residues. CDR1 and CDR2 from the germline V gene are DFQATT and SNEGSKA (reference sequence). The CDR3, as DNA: TGCAGTGCTAGAGAGTCGGTTAGCAATCATCCCCAGCATTTT. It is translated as CSARESVSNHPQHF.

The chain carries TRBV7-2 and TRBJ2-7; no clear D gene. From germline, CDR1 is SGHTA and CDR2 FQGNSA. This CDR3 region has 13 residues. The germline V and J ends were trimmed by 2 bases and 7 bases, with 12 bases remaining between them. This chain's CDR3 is CASSLRASWEQYF. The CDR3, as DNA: TGTGCCAGCAGCTTACGGGCATCGTGGGAGCAGTACTTC.

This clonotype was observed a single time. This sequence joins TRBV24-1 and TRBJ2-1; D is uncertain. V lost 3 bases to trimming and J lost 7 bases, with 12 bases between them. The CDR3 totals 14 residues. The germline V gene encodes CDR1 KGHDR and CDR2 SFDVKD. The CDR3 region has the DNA TGTGCCACCAGTGATGAAGGGTTTAGGAATGAGCAGTTCTTC. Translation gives CATSDEGFRNEQFF.